Listed below are T cell receptor beta chains from one sample, sequenced in a study of blood T cell repertoires in COVID-19. The table came from immunoSEQ multiplex PCR; TCRdb's copy has only in-frame clones and leaves some out. The data hold 150,000 to 200,000 clones, with about 81% observed a single time. The sample consisted of peripheral blood. The origin of the receptors is a human donor in a cohort sampled during active COVID-19. Both conserved end residues are part of each CDR3. Fields, in order: J gene, V gene, clone size, CDR3 protein. Expanded clones get a size class; other rows say once, few or many, or leave the size out.

>TRBJ2-5|TRBV18|-
CASSPPPSLRETQYF
>TRBJ1-3|TRBV4-1|few
CASSQVAEISGNTIYF
>TRBJ1-5|TRBV30|few
CAWQQGPNQPQHF
>TRBJ1-1|TRBV15|-
CATSRDLTGYTEAFF
>TRBJ1-2|TRBV5-6|-
CASSLFTGAVAYGYTF
>TRBJ1-4|TRBV7-2|-
CASSLVSPGGNEKLFF
>TRBJ2-7|TRBV15|once
CATSREGQGYEQYF
>TRBJ1-1|TRBV3-1/TRBV3-2|-
CASSLTSGTGLNF
>TRBJ1-4|TRBV11-2|once
CASSDIGVANEKLFF
>TRBJ2-1|TRBV27|-
CASSPSISSVRVNEQFF
>TRBJ2-3|TRBV28|-
CASSRWGATDTQYF
>TRBJ1-2|TRBV28|once
CASSLRRGGYTF
>TRBJ1-4|TRBV30|once
CAWRPPDRPNEKLFF
>TRBJ2-7|TRBV15|-
CATSRRQGSYEQYF
>TRBJ2-1|TRBV12-3/TRBV12-4|-
CASSTGASNEQFF
>TRBJ1-5|TRBV15|-
CATSRGQGGNQPQHF